A selection of T cell receptor beta chains follows, all from one sample in a study of T cells after posttransplantation cyclophosphamide. Using immunoSEQ multiplex PCR, the repertoire was profiled, and TCRdb retains in-frame clones only, with some absent. The data contain approximately 17,000 clones, over 60% of them singletons. This sample comprised CD8+ T cells sorted from PBMCs, obtained approximately 2,000 days after a stem cell transplant with posttransplant cyclophosphamide. The receptor source for this set is a female patient aged 35-55 years who received an allogeneic stem cell transplant from a related donor, was CMV-positive, and had no GVHD. Some T cells may trace back to the graft donor. The CDR3 runs from the conserved cysteine through the conserved F or W. D genes are given only for firm matches. The size field is filled for only some rows; it gives once, few, many or a size class.

size	V	J	D	CDR3	DNA
.	TRBV7-9	TRBJ2-6	.	CASSQEVRGSGANVLTF	TGTGCCAGCAGCCAGGAGGTCAGGGGCTCTGGGGCCAACGTCCTGACTTTC
.	TRBV19	TRBJ2-5	TRBD1	CASRRGGSETQYF	TGTGCCAGTAGGAGAGGGGGCTCTGAGACCCAGTACTTC
.	TRBV9	TRBJ1-2	.	CASSVQGGGYTF	TGTGCCAGCAGCGTACAGGGTGGTGGCTACACCTTC
.	TRBV11-2	TRBJ2-3	TRBD2	CASSLGTSGGPTDTQYF	TGTGCCAGCAGCTTAGGAACTAGCGGGGGCCCCACAGATACGCAGTATTTT
.	TRBV7-2	TRBJ2-5	.	CASSLGQGRQTQYF	TGTGCCAGCAGCTTAGGGCAGGGTCGACAGACCCAGTACTTC
.	TRBV9	TRBJ2-1	.	CASSVVGRGSNEQFF	TGTGCCAGCAGCGTAGTCGGCAGGGGTAGTAATGAGCAGTTCTTC
.	TRBV7-9	TRBJ2-7	TRBD1	CASSPPGQQTYEQYF	TGTGCCAGCAGCCCACCGGGACAGCAAACCTACGAGCAGTACTTC
.	TRBV2	TRBJ2-2	TRBD1	CASSYRGNTGELFF	TGTGCCAGCAGCTACAGGGGGAACACCGGGGAGCTGTTTTTT
.	TRBV27	TRBJ2-5	.	CASRSGDEETQYF	TGTGCCAGCCGCTCAGGGGACGAAGAGACCCAGTACTTC
.	TRBV9	TRBJ1-1	.	CASSAARVDTEAFF	TGTGCCAGCAGCGCAGCGAGAGTTGACACTGAAGCTTTCTTT
.	TRBV5-6	TRBJ1-1	.	CASTGSGNTEAFF	TGTGCCAGCACCGGGTCGGGGAACACTGAAGCTTTCTTT
.	TRBV13	TRBJ1-1	TRBD1	CASSFSQGARGYTEAFF	TGTGCCAGCAGCTTCTCCCAGGGGGCGAGAGGTTACACTGAAGCTTTCTTT
.	TRBV5-3	TRBJ1-3	.	CARSFTGTAGNTIYF	TGTGCCAGAAGCTTTACAGGGACCGCCGGAAACACCATATATTTT
.	TRBV27	TRBJ1-4	.	CASRGWAAFNEKLFF	TGTGCCAGCAGGGGCTGGGCCGCCTTCAATGAAAAACTGTTTTTT
.	TRBV4-3	TRBJ2-7	TRBD2	CASSQDPSGTYEQYF	TGCGCCAGCAGCCAAGATCCTAGCGGGACATACGAGCAGTACTTC
.	TRBV12-5	TRBJ1-2	.	CASGFSTANYGYTF	TGTGCTAGTGGTTTCTCTACAGCAAACTATGGCTACACCTTC
.	TRBV25-1	TRBJ2-5	TRBD2	CASTSGGQETQYF	TGTGCCAGCACAAGCGGGGGGCAAGAGACCCAGTACTTC
.	TRBV13	TRBJ2-5	TRBD1	CASSSGQGTQYF	TGTGCCAGCAGCTCCGGACAGGGAACCCAGTACTTC
.	TRBV7-3	TRBJ2-7	TRBD1	CASSLIGGGEQYF	TGTGCCAGCAGCTTAATAGGGGGCGGTGAGCAGTACTTC
few	TRBV6-5	TRBJ1-2	TRBD1	CASGPTGVYGYTF	TGTGCCAGCGGTCCGACAGGGGTCTATGGCTACACCTTC
.	TRBV11-2	TRBJ2-3	TRBD2	CASSLSSGGDTQYF	TGTGCCAGCAGCTTAAGTAGCGGGGGTGATACGCAGTATTTT
.	TRBV7-4	TRBJ1-1	TRBD1	CASSSVTGPNTEAFF	TGTGCCAGCAGCTCGGTGACAGGGCCAAACACTGAAGCTTTCTTT
.	TRBV18	TRBJ2-2	.	CASSSAPTVLPGNTGELFF	TGTGCCAGCTCATCAGCCCCGACAGTCCTCCCGGGGAACACCGGGGAGCTGTTTTTT
.	TRBV4-3	TRBJ1-6	TRBD1	CASSQGTGTENSPLHF	TGCGCCAGCAGCCAAGGGACCGGGACAGAAAATTCACCCCTCCACTTT
.	TRBV5-8	TRBJ2-1	.	CASSLVNREQFF	TGTGCCAGCAGCTTGGTTAACAGGGAGCAGTTCTTC
.	TRBV9	TRBJ1-4	.	CASSVGYARAANEKLFF	TGTGCCAGCAGCGTAGGGTATGCCAGGGCGGCTAATGAAAAACTGTTTTTT
.	TRBV28	TRBJ1-5	.	CASSFVGVRQPQHF	TGTGCCAGCAGTTTCGTCGGGGTACGTCAGCCCCAGCATTTT
.	TRBV5-4	TRBJ1-1	.	CASSLVRGAEAFF	TGTGCCAGCAGCTTGGTGCGGGGGGCTGAAGCTTTCTTT
.	TRBV6-5	TRBJ1-6	.	CASSYPGLNSPLHF	TGTGCCAGCAGTTACCCCGGTCTGAATTCACCCCTCCACTTT
.	TRBV5-5	TRBJ2-7	.	CASSLAPGHGDEQYF	TGTGCCAGCAGCTTAGCTCCGGGACACGGGGACGAGCAGTACTTC
once	TRBV13	TRBJ2-1	TRBD2	CASSARDYGKQFF	TGTGCCAGCAGCGCCCGGGACTACGGGAAGCAGTTCTTC
.	TRBV2	TRBJ1-1	TRBD1	CASSRQGASNTEAFF	TGTGCCAGCAGCCGACAGGGGGCATCGAACACTGAAGCTTTCTTT
few	TRBV29-1	TRBJ2-7	.	CSVEDSYEQYF	TGCAGCGTTGAAGACAGTTACGAGCAGTACTTC
.	TRBV13	TRBJ1-5	TRBD1	CASSRGGTYSNQPQHF	TGTGCCAGCAGCCGAGGGGGCACTTATAGCAATCAGCCCCAGCATTTT
.	TRBV2	TRBJ1-2	.	CASSDRETFGYTF	TGTGCCAGCAGTGATCGGGAGACTTTTGGCTACACCTTC
.	TRBV7-8	TRBJ2-2	TRBD2	CAVGRGYTGELFF	TGTGCCGTAGGGCGGGGGTACACCGGGGAGCTGTTTTTT
.	TRBV6-6	TRBJ2-7	TRBD1	CASSLRSTGELWEQYF	TGTGCCAGCAGTTTGCGGAGTACAGGGGAGCTTTGGGAGCAGTACTTC
.	TRBV27	TRBJ2-4	TRBD1	CASRPGQGAGIQYF	TGTGCCAGCAGACCGGGACAGGGGGCTGGCATTCAGTACTTC
.	TRBV29-1	TRBJ2-7	TRBD1	CSVEGQPYEQYF	TGCAGCGTTGAGGGACAGCCCTACGAGCAGTACTTC
.	TRBV4-1	TRBJ2-3	TRBD1	CASSLGQGADTQYF	TGCGCCAGCAGCCTTGGACAGGGGGCAGATACGCAGTATTTT
few	TRBV6-5	TRBJ1-2	.	CASSYSGAGGYTF	TGTGCCAGCAGTTACTCCGGGGCGGGAGGCTACACCTTC
few	TRBV7-2	TRBJ1-2	.	CASSPIGGVLNYGYTF	TGTGCCAGCAGCCCCATCGGGGGTGTGTTAAACTATGGCTACACCTTC
.	TRBV15	TRBJ2-1	TRBD1	CATSRGQGLSYNEQFF	TGTGCCACCAGCAGAGGACAGGGGCTCTCCTACAATGAGCAGTTCTTC
few	TRBV9	TRBJ2-3	TRBD2	CASNGGAADTQYF	TGTGCCAGCAACGGGGGGGCGGCAGATACGCAGTATTTT
.	TRBV6-1	TRBJ2-7	.	CASTSSYEQYF	TGTGCCAGCACCAGCTCCTACGAGCAGTACTTC
.	TRBV5-6	TRBJ1-2	.	CASSLSGNYGYTF	TGTGCCAGCAGCTTGAGCGGGAACTATGGCTACACCTTC
few	TRBV6-1	TRBJ1-1	.	CASSEHRLATEAFF	TGTGCCAGCAGTGAACACAGGCTCGCCACTGAAGCTTTCTTT
.	TRBV18	TRBJ2-1	.	CASSPGGNSYNEQFF	TGTGCCAGCTCACCTGGGGGGAACTCCTACAATGAGCAGTTCTTC
.	TRBV27	TRBJ2-3	.	CASSFAGTLPHTDTQYF	TGTGCCAGCAGTTTCGCCGGGACTCTGCCCCACACAGATACGCAGTATTTT
few	TRBV9	TRBJ2-5	TRBD1	CASSPALTGGWETQYF	TGTGCCAGCAGCCCAGCTCTGACAGGGGGCTGGGAGACCCAGTACTTC
.	TRBV6-6	TRBJ2-3	.	CASSYSTGDSTDTQYF	TGTGCCAGCAGTTACTCGACAGGCGATAGCACAGATACGCAGTATTTT
.	TRBV10-3	TRBJ2-7	TRBD1	CAITGGQGGYEQYF	TGTGCCATCACCGGGGGACAGGGGGGCTACGAGCAGTACTTC
.	TRBV9	TRBJ1-4	.	CASSVGVNEKLFF	TGTGCCAGCAGCGTAGGAGTAAATGAAAAACTGTTTTTT
.	TRBV6-5	TRBJ2-2	TRBD1	CASRSGTENTGELFF	TGTGCCAGCCGATCCGGGACAGAGAACACCGGGGAGCTGTTTTTT
.	TRBV9	TRBJ2-1	.	CASSPPGVGEQFF	TGTGCCAGCAGCCCCCCCGGAGTAGGCGAGCAGTTCTTC
.	TRBV4-1	TRBJ2-1	TRBD2	CASSQGARASGGVGEQFF	TGCGCCAGCAGCCAAGGCGCTCGGGCTAGCGGGGGGGTTGGGGAGCAGTTCTTC
.	TRBV19	TRBJ1-3	TRBD1	CASSKNRGPLSGNTIYF	TGTGCCAGTAGTAAAAACAGGGGGCCGCTCTCTGGAAACACCATATATTTT
once	TRBV13	TRBJ2-3	.	CASSLISDTQYF	TGTGCCAGCAGCTTAATCTCAGATACGCAGTATTTT
.	TRBV2	TRBJ2-1	TRBD1	CASSPGTGTYNEQFF	TGTGCCAGCAGCCCCGGGACAGGGACCTACAATGAGCAGTTCTTC